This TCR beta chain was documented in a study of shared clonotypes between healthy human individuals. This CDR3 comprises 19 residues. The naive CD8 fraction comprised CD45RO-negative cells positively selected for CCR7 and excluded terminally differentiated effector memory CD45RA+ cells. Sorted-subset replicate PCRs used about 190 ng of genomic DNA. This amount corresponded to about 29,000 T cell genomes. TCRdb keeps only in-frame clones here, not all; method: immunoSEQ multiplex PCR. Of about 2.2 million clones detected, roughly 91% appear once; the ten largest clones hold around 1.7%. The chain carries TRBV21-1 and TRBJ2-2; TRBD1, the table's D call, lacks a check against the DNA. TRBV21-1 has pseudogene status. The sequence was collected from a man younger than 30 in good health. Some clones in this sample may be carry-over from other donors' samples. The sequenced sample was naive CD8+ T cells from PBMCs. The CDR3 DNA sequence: TGTGCCAGCAGACACCGGGACAGACAAAAACCAGGTCTGACCGGGGAGCTGTTTTTT. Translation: CASRHRDRQKPGLTGELFF.